This TCR beta chain was sequenced for a study of CD8 T cells in Susac syndrome. The V end was cut by 0 bases, the J end by 1 base, with 7 bases between. Germline-derived CDR1 and CDR2 are SGDLS and YYNGEE. This CDR3 has 14 amino acids. Random hexamers served to reverse transcribe roughly 0.45 to 1 ug RNA. Multiplex PCR with immunoSEQ amplified the TCR beta CDR3 across 54 Vbeta and 13 Jbeta. TCRdb redid the calling of the immunoSEQ multiplex PCR reads with MiXCR, one entry per CDR3 protein. Of 50,000 or so distinct CDR3 sequences in the sample, approximately 92% were seen once. The sequenced target, TCR beta, came from blood CD8+ and CD4+ T cells. TEMRA cells were FACS-enriched, while CD8+ and CD4+ T cells were negatively isolated.

The sequence was collected from a human donor in good health. The chain couples TRBV9 to TRBJ1-2; tentative D call: TRBD1 (5 bases). Sample: CD8+ T cells from PBMCs. The CDR3 DNA follows: TGTGCCAGCAGCGTAGGCAGGGATAACTATGGCTACACCTTC. It specifies CASSVGRDNYGYTF. Based on the CDR3 plus reference TRBV9 and TRBJ1-2, the full variable domain is DSGVTQTPKHLITATGQRVTLRCSPRSGDLSVYWYQQSLDQGLQFLIQYYNGEERAKGNILERFSAQQFPDLHSELNLSSLELGDSALYFCASSVGRDNYGYTFGSGTRLTVV.